The following is a TCR beta chain sequence with its context. The sample comes from a study of shared clonotypes between healthy human individuals. The length of the CDR3 is 15 residues. Germline V lookup: CDR1 SGHNT, CDR2 YYREEE (reference sequence). Deletions cut 1 base from V and 9 bases from J, with 17 bases between. About 83 million PBMCs served as the genomic DNA source for unsorted samples. The protocol was immunoSEQ multiplex PCR, while the TCRdb copy is restricted to in-frame clones and leaves out a portion. The sample lists more than 400,000 clones, roughly 80% occurring once. This receptor was identified in a woman in her 40s in good health. Some clones in this sample may be carry-over from other donors' samples. This chain uses TRBV5-4 with TRBJ2-1; possibly TRBD1 or TRBD2 for D (6 bases each). The sequencing input was PBMCs. The CDR3, as DNA: TGTGCCAGCAGCTTGAAGGAAGCGGAGGGGGGTGAGCAGTTCTTC. Its protein is CASSLKEAEGGEQFF.